This record covers a single TCR beta chain. Its target is unknown. Primers included in the PCR were 60 Vbeta and 13 Jbeta primers. Some clones are missing from TCRdb's copy, which holds only in-frame ones; the method was immunoSEQ multiplex PCR. In the table there are around 170,000 clones, around 81% of which are singletons. The data were taken from a study of cytomegalovirus exposure and HLA in healthy donors. Notes on the study in general: Association of a missense DCLRE1C variant with TCR beta V- and J-gene trimming was reported in a later analysis.

After removal of 6 bases from V and 0 bases from J, the junction contained 8 bases not matched to a gene. The CDR3 is made up of 16 amino acids. Germline assignment: CDR1 SGDLS and CDR2 YYNGEE. Input material: PBMCs. The sequence came from a man between 35 and 55 years old in good health and CMV-seronegative. The chain has TRBV9 and TRBJ2-2; 7 nucleotides match TRBD2. CDR3 sequence reads: CASTLGGSTNTGELFF. CDR3 in DNA: TGTGCCAGCACCCTGGGAGGGAGCACGAACACCGGGGAGCTGTTTTTT.